This T cell receptor (beta chain) is from a study of PD-1 blockade in mismatch repair-deficient tumors. The sample holds a few counts of this clone. The length of the CDR3 is 15 residues. Germline CDR1 reads MNHEY; CDR2 reads SVGAGI. Trimming cost V 2 bases and J 3 bases; bases outside gene matches: 4. The assay was immunoSEQ multiplex PCR, and TCRdb's table has in-frame clones only and misses some. The sample consists of 14,000 or so clones, 65% to 90% of them appearing once. The chain carries TRBV6-5 and TRBJ2-7; 10 nucleotides align to TRBD1. This TCR was recovered from an adult with mismatch repair-deficient cancer. Material: PBMCs, obtained around 15 weeks after starting pembrolizumab. As DNA, the CDR3 is TGTGCCAGCAGTTACCAGGGACAGGGGATCTACGAGCAGTACTTC. As protein: CASSYQGQGIYEQYF.